This is a list of T cell receptor beta chains from one sample in a study of cytomegalovirus exposure and HLA in healthy donors. The data were produced by immunoSEQ multiplex PCR, yet TCRdb's version contains in-frame clones alone and is incomplete. The data contain around 150,000 clones, roughly 80% of them singletons. The sequencing input was PBMCs. These receptors came from a middle-aged woman in good health and CMV-seronegative. Both conserved end residues are part of each CDR3. The D gene is left open where the match is weak. Clone size is given for some rows only: seen once, a few or many times, or a class if the clone is expanded.

V: TRBV10-3; size: .; D: TRBD1; J: TRBJ1-2; CDR3: CAIGGQGYGYTF; DNA: TGTGCCATCGGGGGACAGGGCTATGGCTACACCTTC
V: TRBV5-1; size: .; D: TRBD1; J: TRBJ2-7; CDR3: CASSPRDRGYEQYF; DNA: TGCGCCAGCAGCCCCCGGGACAGGGGCTACGAGCAGTACTTC
V: TRBV5-8; size: .; D: TRBD1; J: TRBJ2-5; CDR3: CASSHSGTGMAETQYF; DNA: TGTGCCAGCAGTCACTCCGGGACAGGGATGGCAGAGACCCAGTACTTC
V: TRBV19; size: .; D: TRBD1; J: TRBJ2-2; CDR3: CASTRTGGAGGELFF; DNA: TGTGCCAGTACCCGGACAGGGGGCGCAGGCGGGGAGCTGTTTTTT
V: TRBV10-3; size: .; D: .; J: TRBJ2-5; CDR3: CAIRTSPGIEETQYF; DNA: TGTGCCATCAGAACTAGTCCGGGGATAGAAGAGACCCAGTACTTC
V: TRBV29-1; size: .; D: .; J: TRBJ2-5; CDR3: CSVVSDYEKTQYF; DNA: TGCAGCGTTGTTTCGGACTATGAAAAGACCCAGTACTTC
V: TRBV5-1; size: .; D: TRBD1; J: TRBJ2-5; CDR3: CASSSGTAGSQETQYF; DNA: TGCGCCAGCAGCTCTGGGACAGCCGGCTCCCAAGAGACCCAGTACTTC
V: TRBV7-9; size: .; D: TRBD1; J: TRBJ2-7; CDR3: CASSSRQGSLRAYEQYF; DNA: TGTGCCAGCAGCTCGCGACAGGGGAGTTTAAGGGCCTACGAGCAGTACTTC
V: TRBV9; size: .; D: .; J: TRBJ2-1; CDR3: CASSVTGSSYNEQFF; DNA: TGTGCCAGCAGCGTGACTGGCAGCTCCTACAATGAGCAGTTCTTC
V: TRBV28; size: .; D: .; J: TRBJ1-2; CDR3: CASSSLSGYTF; DNA: TGTGCCAGCAGTTCCCTGAGTGGCTACACCTTC
V: TRBV4-2; size: .; D: TRBD2; J: TRBJ2-1; CDR3: CASSQVGLAGYNEQFF; DNA: TGTGCCAGCAGCCAAGTTGGACTAGCGGGGTACAATGAGCAGTTCTTC
V: TRBV2; size: .; D: .; J: TRBJ1-2; CDR3: CASSEALSGLDYGYTF; DNA: TGTGCCAGCAGTGAAGCGCTTTCAGGGCTTGACTATGGCTACACCTTC
V: TRBV5-5; size: once; D: TRBD1; J: TRBJ1-4; CDR3: CASSVIPDRVRGEKLFF; DNA: TGTGCCAGCAGCGTTATTCCGGACAGGGTTCGTGGTGAAAAACTGTTTTTT
V: TRBV5-1; size: .; D: TRBD1; J: TRBJ2-3; CDR3: CASSSTGDSTDTQYF; DNA: TGCGCCAGCAGCTCCACAGGGGACAGCACAGATACGCAGTATTTT
V: TRBV18; size: .; D: TRBD2; J: TRBJ2-7; CDR3: CASSPRTSFSYEQYF; DNA: TGTGCCAGCTCGCCTCGGACTAGCTTCTCCTACGAGCAGTACTTC
V: TRBV6-5; size: .; D: .; J: TRBJ1-2; CDR3: CATLFTGDGYTF; DNA: TGTGCCACCCTATTCACAGGTGATGGCTACACCTTC
V: TRBV6-5; size: .; D: TRBD2; J: TRBJ2-1; CDR3: CASSYQTLAGGDEQFF; DNA: TGTGCCAGCAGTTACCAAACGCTAGCGGGGGGGGACGAGCAGTTCTTC
V: TRBV25-1; size: .; D: .; J: TRBJ2-3; CDR3: CASSEFLGIKDTQYF; DNA: TGTGCCAGCAGTGAATTCCTGGGCATCAAAGATACGCAGTATTTT
V: TRBV5-5; size: few; D: TRBD1; J: TRBJ1-3; CDR3: CASSAGGTSGNTIYF; DNA: TGTGCCAGCAGCGCAGGGGGCACGTCTGGAAACACCATATATTTT
V: TRBV27; size: .; D: TRBD1; J: TRBJ1-2; CDR3: CASSRQGEYGYTF; DNA: TGTGCCAGCAGTAGACAGGGAGAGTATGGCTACACCTTC
V: TRBV2; size: .; D: TRBD1; J: TRBJ1-5; CDR3: CASSDGTGRNQPQHF; DNA: TGTGCCAGCAGTGATGGGACAGGCCGCAATCAGCCCCAGCATTTT
V: TRBV29-1; size: .; D: .; J: TRBJ1-3; CDR3: CRSSGSYSGNTIYF; DNA: TGCAGAAGTTCCGGGAGTTACTCTGGAAACACCATATATTTT
V: TRBV7-9; size: .; D: .; J: TRBJ2-7; CDR3: CASSEAYEQYF; DNA: TGTGCCAGCAGCGAAGCTTACGAGCAGTACTTC
V: TRBV7-9; size: once; D: .; J: TRBJ1-5; CDR3: CASSRFGGQPQHF; DNA: TGTGCCAGCAGCCGGTTCGGGGGGCAGCCCCAGCATTTT
V: TRBV30; size: .; D: .; J: TRBJ1-5; CDR3: CAWNQQGLEPQHF; DNA: TGTGCCTGGAACCAGCAGGGGTTGGAGCCCCAGCATTTT
V: TRBV19; size: .; D: TRBD2; J: TRBJ2-1; CDR3: CASSIAGGHNEQFF; DNA: TGTGCCAGTAGTATAGCGGGAGGGCACAATGAGCAGTTCTTC
V: TRBV7-6; size: .; D: .; J: TRBJ1-1; CDR3: CASSYRAGTEAFF; DNA: TGTGCCAGCAGCTACAGGGCGGGTACTGAAGCTTTCTTT
V: TRBV6-1; size: .; D: .; J: TRBJ2-3; CDR3: CASSDFSPSTDTQYF; DNA: TGTGCCAGCAGTGATTTCAGTCCGAGCACAGATACGCAGTATTTT
V: TRBV6-5; size: few; D: .; J: TRBJ1-1; CDR3: CASSGLRAWNTEAFF; DNA: TGTGCCAGCAGTGGTCTCAGGGCCTGGAACACTGAAGCTTTCTTT
V: TRBV2; size: .; D: TRBD1; J: TRBJ1-5; CDR3: CASSEGGQLNQPQHF; DNA: TGTGCCAGCAGTGAAGGGGGACAGCTCAATCAGCCCCAGCATTTT
V: TRBV5-6; size: .; D: .; J: TRBJ1-1; CDR3: CASSSRDKRYEAFF; DNA: TGTGCCAGCAGCTCACGAGACAAACGTTATGAAGCTTTCTTT
V: TRBV5-1; size: .; D: TRBD1; J: TRBJ2-7; CDR3: CASSWGTGYEQYF; DNA: TGCGCCAGCAGCTGGGGGACAGGCTACGAGCAGTACTTC
V: TRBV10-1; size: .; D: .; J: TRBJ2-3; CDR3: CASSEIFTGSAADTQYF; DNA: TGCGCCAGCAGTGAGATTTTTACGGGGTCCGCCGCAGATACGCAGTATTTT
V: TRBV5-1; size: once; D: TRBD1; J: TRBJ1-1; CDR3: CASSWPDRVTEAFF; DNA: TGCGCCAGCAGCTGGCCGGACAGGGTCACTGAAGCTTTCTTT